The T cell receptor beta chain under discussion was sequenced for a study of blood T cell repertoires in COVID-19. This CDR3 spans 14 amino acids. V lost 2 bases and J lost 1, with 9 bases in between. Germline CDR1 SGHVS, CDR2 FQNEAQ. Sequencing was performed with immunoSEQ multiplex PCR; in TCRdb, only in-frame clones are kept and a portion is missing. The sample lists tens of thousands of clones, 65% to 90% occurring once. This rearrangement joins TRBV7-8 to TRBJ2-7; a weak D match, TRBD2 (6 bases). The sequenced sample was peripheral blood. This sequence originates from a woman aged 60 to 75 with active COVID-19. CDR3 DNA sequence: TGTGCCAGCAGCTTAATGGCGGGGTCCTACGAGCAGTACTTC. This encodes CASSLMAGSYEQYF.